This is a list of T cell receptor beta chains from one sample in a study of T cells in Graves' hyperthyroidism and ophthalmopathy. TCRdb reprocessed the multiplex PCR reads via MiXCR and lists one record per CDR3 protein. The sample holds under 450,000 distinct CDR3 sequences, roughly 14% seen once. Sample: blood. The origin of the receptors is a man younger than 40 with Graves' hyperthyroidism that later progressed to Graves' ophthalmopathy. The CDR3 runs from the conserved cysteine through the conserved F or W. D genes are given only for firm matches. Size is stated for part of the rows, as once, few or many counts, or as a class when the clone is expanded.

CDR3	DNA	D	V	size	J
CASSLRGGANEQFF	TGTGCCAGCAGCTTACGAGGGGGGGCCAATGAGCAGTTCTTC	.	TRBV13	.	TRBJ2-1
CASSPWDPYEQYF	TGTGCCAGCAGTCCCTGGGACCCCTACGAGCAGTACTTC	.	TRBV28	many	TRBJ2-7
CASSGGQGFTGELFF	TGTGCCAGCAGTGGGGGACAGGGATTCACCGGGGAGCTGTTTTTT	TRBD1	TRBV7-8	few	TRBJ2-2
CSARGAGNNSPLHF	TGCAGTGCTAGAGGGGCGGGAAATAATTCACCCCTCCACTTT	.	TRBV20-1	.	TRBJ1-6
CASTPIISGNTIYF	TGTGCCAGCACCCCCATTATCTCTGGAAACACCATATATTTT	.	TRBV6-5	.	TRBJ1-3
CASSFGRQETRYF	TGTGCCAGCAGTTTTGGCCGGCAAGAGACCCGGTACTTC	.	TRBV12-3/TRBV12-4	few	TRBJ2-5
CASSTRETGNYGYTF	TGCGCCAGCAGCACGCGAGAAACAGGGAACTATGGCTACACCTTC	.	TRBV5-1	few	TRBJ1-2
CASSLYWETQYF	TGTGCCAGCAGCTTATATTGGGAGACCCAGTACTTC	.	TRBV7-2	.	TRBJ2-5
CASSRTDQEAQYF	TGTGCCAGTAGCAGGACAGACCAAGAGGCCCAGTACTTC	.	TRBV19	.	TRBJ2-5
CSASGRLQETQYF	TGCAGTGCTAGCGGACGCCTCCAAGAGACCCAGTACTTC	.	TRBV20-1	many	TRBJ2-5
CASSLRGGDTQYF	TGTGCCAGCAGCTTACGTGGGGGAGATACGCAGTATTTT	.	TRBV7-8	many	TRBJ2-3
CATYIRGRDEKLFF	TGTGCCACCTACATTCGGGGCAGGGATGAAAAACTGTTTTTT	.	TRBV15	.	TRBJ1-4
CSAWELGTGGDGYTF	TGCAGTGCTTGGGAGCTTGGGACAGGGGGCGATGGCTACACCTTC	TRBD1	TRBV20-1	.	TRBJ1-2
CASNPTSGQVYEQYF	TGTGCCAGCAATCCGACCTCGGGACAGGTCTACGAGCAGTACTTC	TRBD1	TRBV6-1	many	TRBJ2-7